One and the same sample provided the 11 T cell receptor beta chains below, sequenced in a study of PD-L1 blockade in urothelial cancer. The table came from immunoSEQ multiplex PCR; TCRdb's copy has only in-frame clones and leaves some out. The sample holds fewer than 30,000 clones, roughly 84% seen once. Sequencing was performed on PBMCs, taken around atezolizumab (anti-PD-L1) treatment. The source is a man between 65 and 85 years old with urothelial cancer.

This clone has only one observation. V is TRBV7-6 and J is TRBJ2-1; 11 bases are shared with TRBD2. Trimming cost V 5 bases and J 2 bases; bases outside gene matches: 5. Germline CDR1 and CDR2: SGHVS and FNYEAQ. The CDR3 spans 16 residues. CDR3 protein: CASSRIAGGAYNEQFF. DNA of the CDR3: TGTGCCAGCAGCCGGATAGCGGGGGGGGCCTACAATGAGCAGTTCTTC.

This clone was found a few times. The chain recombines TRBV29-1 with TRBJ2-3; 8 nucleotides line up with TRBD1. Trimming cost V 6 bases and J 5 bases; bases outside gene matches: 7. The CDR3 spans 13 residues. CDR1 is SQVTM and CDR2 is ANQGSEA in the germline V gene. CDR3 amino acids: CSVEDRAGDTQYF. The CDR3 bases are TGCAGCGTCGAGGACAGGGCTGGAGATACGCAGTATTTT.

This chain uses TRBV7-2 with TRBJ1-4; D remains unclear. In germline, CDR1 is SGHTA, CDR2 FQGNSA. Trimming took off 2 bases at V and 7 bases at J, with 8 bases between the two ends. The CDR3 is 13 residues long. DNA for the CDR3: TGTGCCAGCAGCTTATCGCGGGGTGAAAAACTGTTTTTT. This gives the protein CASSLSRGEKLFF.

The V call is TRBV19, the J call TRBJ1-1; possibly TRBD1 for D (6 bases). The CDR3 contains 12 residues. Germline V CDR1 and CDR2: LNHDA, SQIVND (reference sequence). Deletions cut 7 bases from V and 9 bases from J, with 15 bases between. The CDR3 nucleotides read TGTGCCAGTAAAGATTGGGGGCGACAAGCTTTCTTT. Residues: CASKDWGRQAFF.

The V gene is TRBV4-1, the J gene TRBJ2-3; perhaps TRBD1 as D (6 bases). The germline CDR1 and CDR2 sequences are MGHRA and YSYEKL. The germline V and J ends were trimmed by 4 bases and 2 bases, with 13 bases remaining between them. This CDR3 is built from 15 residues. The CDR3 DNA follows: TGCGCCAGCAGCCTTGGACAGCGCCTCACAGATACGCAGTATTTT. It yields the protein CASSLGQRLTDTQYF.

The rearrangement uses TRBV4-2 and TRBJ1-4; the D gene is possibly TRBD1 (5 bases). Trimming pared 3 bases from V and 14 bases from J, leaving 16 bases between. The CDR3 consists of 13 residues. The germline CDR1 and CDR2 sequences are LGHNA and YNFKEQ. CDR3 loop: CASSQSGGIGLFF. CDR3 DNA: TGTGCCAGCAGCCAGAGCGGGGGTATCGGGCTGTTTTTT.

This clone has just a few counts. The CDR3 here is CASSPPGGTGASEQYF. Written as DNA, the CDR3 is TGTGCCAGCTCACCACCGGGTGGGACAGGGGCCTCCGAGCAGTACTTC. V gene TRBV18 combines with J gene TRBJ2-7; TRBD1 matches 10 bases. V trimming: 0 bases; J trimming: 6 bases; junction bases outside the gene matches: 8. From germline, CDR1 is KGHSH and CDR2 LQKENI. The CDR3 contains 16 residues. Drawing the rest from reference TRBV18 and TRBJ2-7, the complete variable domain is NAGVMQNPRHLVRRRGQEARLRCSPMKGHSHVYWYRQLPEEGLKFMVYLQKENIIDESGMPKERFSAEFPKEGPSILRIQQVVRGDSAAYFCASSPPGGTGASEQYFGPGTRLTVT.

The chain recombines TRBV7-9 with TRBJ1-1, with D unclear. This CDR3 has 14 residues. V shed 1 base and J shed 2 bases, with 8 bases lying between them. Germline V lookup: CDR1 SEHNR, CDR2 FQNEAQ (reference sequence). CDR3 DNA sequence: TGTGCCAGCAGCTTAGAAGCCCTCAACACTGAAGCTTTCTTT. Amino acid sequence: CASSLEALNTEAFF.

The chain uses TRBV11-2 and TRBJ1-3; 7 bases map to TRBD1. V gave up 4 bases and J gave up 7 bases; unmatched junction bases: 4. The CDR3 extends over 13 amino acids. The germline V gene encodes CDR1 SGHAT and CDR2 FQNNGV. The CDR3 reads CASSSGQANTIYF. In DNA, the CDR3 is TGTGCCAGCAGCTCCGGACAGGCGAACACCATATATTTT.

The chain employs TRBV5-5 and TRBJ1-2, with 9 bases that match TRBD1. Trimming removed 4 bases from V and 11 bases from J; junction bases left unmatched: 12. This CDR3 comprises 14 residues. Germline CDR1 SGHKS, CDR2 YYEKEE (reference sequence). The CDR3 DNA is TGTGCCAGCAGCCGACAGGGGGAAGCTATAGGATACACCTTC. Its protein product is CASSRQGEAIGYTF.

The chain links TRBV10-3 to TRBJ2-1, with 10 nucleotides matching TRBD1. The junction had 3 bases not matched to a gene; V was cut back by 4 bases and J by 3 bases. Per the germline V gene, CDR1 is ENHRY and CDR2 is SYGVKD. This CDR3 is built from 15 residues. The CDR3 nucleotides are TGTGCCATCAGTGGGGACAGGGGTAGCTACAATGAGCAGTTCTTC. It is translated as CAISGDRGSYNEQFF.